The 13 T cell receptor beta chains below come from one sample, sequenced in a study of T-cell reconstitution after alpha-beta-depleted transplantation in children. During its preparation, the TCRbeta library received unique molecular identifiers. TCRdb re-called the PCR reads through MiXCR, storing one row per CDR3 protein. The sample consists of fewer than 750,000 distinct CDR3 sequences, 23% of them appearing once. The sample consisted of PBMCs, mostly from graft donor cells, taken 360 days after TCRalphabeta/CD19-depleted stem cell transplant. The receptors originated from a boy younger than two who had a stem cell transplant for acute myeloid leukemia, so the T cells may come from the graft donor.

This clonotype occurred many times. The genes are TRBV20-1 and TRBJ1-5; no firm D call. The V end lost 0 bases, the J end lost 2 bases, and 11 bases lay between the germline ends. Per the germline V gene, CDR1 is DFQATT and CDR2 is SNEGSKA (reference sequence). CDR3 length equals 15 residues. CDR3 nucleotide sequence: TGCAGTGCTAGAGAGGCCGGGTCGGGCAATCAGCCCCAGCATTTT. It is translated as CSAREAGSGNQPQHF.

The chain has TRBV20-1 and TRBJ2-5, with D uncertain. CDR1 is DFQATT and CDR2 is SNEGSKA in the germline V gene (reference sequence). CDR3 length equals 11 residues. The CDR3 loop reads CATWAEETQYF. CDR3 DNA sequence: TGCGCCACATGGGCAGAAGAGACCCAGTACTTC.

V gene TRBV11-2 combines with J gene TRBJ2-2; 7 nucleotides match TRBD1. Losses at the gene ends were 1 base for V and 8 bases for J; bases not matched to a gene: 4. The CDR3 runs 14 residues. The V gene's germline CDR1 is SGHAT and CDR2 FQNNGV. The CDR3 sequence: CASSLAGGRGELFF. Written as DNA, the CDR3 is TGTGCCAGCAGCTTAGCAGGGGGAAGGGGGGAGCTGTTTTTT.

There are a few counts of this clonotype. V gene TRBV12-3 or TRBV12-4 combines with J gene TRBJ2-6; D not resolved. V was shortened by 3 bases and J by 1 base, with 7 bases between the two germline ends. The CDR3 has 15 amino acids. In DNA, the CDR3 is TGTGCCAGCAGTTTCGGGCTTTCTGGGGCCAACGTCCTGACTTTC. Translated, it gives CASSFGLSGANVLTF.

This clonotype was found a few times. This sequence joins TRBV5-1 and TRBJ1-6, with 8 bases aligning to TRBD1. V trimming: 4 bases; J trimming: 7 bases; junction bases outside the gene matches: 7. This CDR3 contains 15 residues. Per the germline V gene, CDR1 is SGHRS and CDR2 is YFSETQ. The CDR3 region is CASSPRDRLNSPLHF. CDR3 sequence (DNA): TGCGCCAGCAGCCCGCGGGACAGGCTCAATTCACCCCTCCACTTT.

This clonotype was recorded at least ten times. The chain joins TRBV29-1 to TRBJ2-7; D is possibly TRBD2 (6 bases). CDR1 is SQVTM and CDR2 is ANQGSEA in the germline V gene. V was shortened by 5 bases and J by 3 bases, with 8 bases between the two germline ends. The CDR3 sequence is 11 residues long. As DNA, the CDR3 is TGCAGCGTTTCGGGGGACTACGAGCAGTACTTC. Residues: CSVSGDYEQYF.

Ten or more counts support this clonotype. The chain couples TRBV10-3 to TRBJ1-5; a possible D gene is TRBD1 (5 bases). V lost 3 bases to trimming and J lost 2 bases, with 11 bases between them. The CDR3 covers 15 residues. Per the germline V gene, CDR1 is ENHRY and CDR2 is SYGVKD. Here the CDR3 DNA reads TGTGCCATCAGTGACTGGGACGGAGGCAATCAGCCCCAGCATTTT. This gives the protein CAISDWDGGNQPQHF.

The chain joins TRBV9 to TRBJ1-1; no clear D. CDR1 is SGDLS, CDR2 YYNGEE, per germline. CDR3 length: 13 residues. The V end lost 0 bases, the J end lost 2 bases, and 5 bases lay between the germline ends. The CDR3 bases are TGTGCCAGCAGCGTAGACTATAACACTGAAGCTTTCTTT. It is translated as CASSVDYNTEAFF.

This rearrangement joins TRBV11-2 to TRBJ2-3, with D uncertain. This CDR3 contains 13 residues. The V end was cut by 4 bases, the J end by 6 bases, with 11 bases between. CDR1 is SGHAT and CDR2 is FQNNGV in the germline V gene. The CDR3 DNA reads TGTGCCAGCAGCTCGGCCCGTATGGATACGCAGTATTTT. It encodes CASSSARMDTQYF.

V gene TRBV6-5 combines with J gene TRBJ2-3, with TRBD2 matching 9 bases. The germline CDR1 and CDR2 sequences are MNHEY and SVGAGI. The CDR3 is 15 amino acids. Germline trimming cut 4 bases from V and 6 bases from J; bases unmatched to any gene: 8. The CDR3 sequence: CASSFLAGGRDTQYF. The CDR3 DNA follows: TGTGCCAGCAGTTTCCTGGCGGGGGGGCGGGATACGCAGTATTTT.

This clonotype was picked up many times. CDR3 in DNA: TGTGCCAGCAGTTGGTTAGGTTTGGGTAATGAGCAGTTCTTC. Its protein product is CASSWLGLGNEQFF. This sequence joins TRBV12-3 or TRBV12-4 and TRBJ2-1; D gene ambiguous. Deletions cut 4 bases from V and 7 bases from J, with 14 bases between. This CDR3 is built from 14 residues.

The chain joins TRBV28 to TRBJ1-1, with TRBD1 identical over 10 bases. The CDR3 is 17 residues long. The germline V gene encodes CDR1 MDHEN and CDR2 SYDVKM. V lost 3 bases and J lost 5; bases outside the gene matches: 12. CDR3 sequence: CASSFSATGGPRTEAFF. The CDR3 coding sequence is TGTGCCAGCAGTTTCTCCGCGACAGGGGGCCCCAGGACTGAAGCTTTCTTT.

This CDR3 is CASSQELAGKTQYF. The DNA for the CDR3 is TGTGCCAGCAGCCAAGAACTAGCGGGGAAGACCCAGTACTTC. This chain uses TRBV14 with TRBJ2-5, with TRBD2 identical over 10 bases. Trimming at V came to 0 bases and at J to 6 bases, leaving 1 base not matched to a gene. This CDR3 region has 14 residues. Germline-derived CDR1 and CDR2 are SGHDN and FVKESK.